These 4 T cell receptor beta chains share one sample of origin, sequenced in a study of cytomegalovirus exposure and HLA in healthy donors. Sequenced by immunoSEQ multiplex PCR; TCRdb stores in-frame clones only, minus some. The table records roughly 150,000 clones, 86% of them present only once. Sequences were obtained from PBMCs. These receptors were taken from a woman in her 30s in good health and CMV-seronegative.

This clone was detected only a few times. The V gene is TRBV19, the J gene TRBJ2-2, with 9 bases lining up with TRBD1. This CDR3 has 15 residues. Germline loops: CDR1 LNHDA, CDR2 SQIVND (reference sequence). V was clipped by 8 bases and J by 2 bases; unmatched bases: 6. As DNA, the CDR3 is TGTGCCAGTTATAACAGGGGGCGCAACACCGGGGAGCTGTTTTTT. This translates into CASYNRGRNTGELFF. The full variable domain, its missing parts supplied by reference TRBV19 and TRBJ2-2, is DGGITQSPKYLFRKEGQNVTLSCEQNLNHDAMYWYRQDPGQGLRLIYYSQIVNDFQKGDIAEGYSVSREKKESFPLTVTSAQKNPTAFYLCASYNRGRNTGELFFGEGSRLTVL.

The V and J genes are TRBV5-4 and TRBJ2-5, with TRBD1 matching over 9 bases. The V and J ends lost 4 bases and 4 bases, in that order; junction bases with no gene match: 11. Germline V gene lookup returns CDR1 SGHNT and CDR2 YYREEE (reference sequence). There are 16 residues in the CDR3. CDR3 sequence: CASSPPTGGRLETQYF. The CDR3 DNA reads TGTGCCAGCAGCCCCCCGACAGGGGGTAGGCTAGAGACCCAGTACTTC.

This rearrangement joins TRBV27 to TRBJ2-7; 11 positions agree with TRBD1. The CDR3 length is 15 residues. The germline V gene has CDR1 MNHEY and CDR2 SMNVEV (reference sequence). Unmatched junction bases numbered 3, after V lost 3 bases and J lost 2 bases. CDR3 region: CASSFGQGATYEQYF. DNA of the CDR3: TGTGCCAGCAGTTTCGGACAGGGGGCCACCTACGAGCAGTACTTC.

The chain recombines TRBV28 with TRBJ1-6, with TRBD1 as a possible D gene (5 bases). The germline CDR1 and CDR2 sequences are MDHEN and SYDVKM. There are 14 residues in the CDR3. Trimming took 5 bases from V and 9 from J, leaving 14 bases between them. CDR3 protein: CASSPGTGGSPLHF. In nucleotides, the CDR3 is TGTGCCAGCAGTCCCGGGACCGGTGGTTCACCCCTCCACTTT.